This entry describes one T cell receptor (beta chain). Its specificity is not known. Germline CDR1 DFQATT, CDR2 SNEGSKA (reference sequence). The V and J ends lost 3 bases and 6 bases respectively, with 24 bases between them. The CDR3 length is 16 residues. Thyroid ultrasound, orbital computed tomography, TRAb, serum thyroxine and clinical symptoms formed the basis of diagnosis. Transcripts of RNA were the source for amplifying TCR beta CDR3 regions. HTBI primers were used in a first-round RT-PCR, which preceded a second-round multiplex PCR. TCRdb reprocessed the multiplex PCR reads via MiXCR and lists one record per CDR3 protein. The data show over a million distinct CDR3 sequences, less than 45% seen once. This sample was included in a study of Graves' ophthalmopathy and Graves' hyperthyroidism. General study results and limits: Most thyroid clonotypes with frequency above 0.001 were detected in blood too.

This clonotype was sampled from an adult man with Graves' hyperthyroidism. The specimen sequenced was peripheral blood or thyroid tissue (not recorded which). The rearrangement uses TRBV20-1 and TRBJ2-7; possible D gene TRBD2, 6 bases. In DNA form, the CDR3 reads TGCAGTGCTAGCGATTATATGGGCGGGGCTTTGAGCGAGCAGTACTTC. This translates into CSASDYMGGALSEQYF.